This TCR beta chain comes out of a study of blood T cell repertoires in COVID-19. In the original analysis: How many nucleated cells were present was estimated from reference gene primer amplification. Assay used: immunoSEQ multiplex PCR; TCRdb lists only in-frame clones, some missing. V and J calls and clone size are as listed in that table; D and trimming were resolved from the DNA. The sample gives 390,000 or so clones, more than 80% of which show up once; 1% is in the top ten. The TCR sequence derives from a man aged 18 to 30 who had recovered from COVID-19. The specimen was PBMCs or T cells enriched from blood (not recorded which).

The CDR3 nucleotides read TGTGCCAGCAGCTATAAGACAGCGTACACAGATACGCAGTATTTT. It encodes CASSYKTAYTDTQYF. This rearrangement joins TRBV6-6 to TRBJ2-3; TRBD1 might be the D (5 bases). V shed 6 bases and J shed 2 bases, with 15 bases lying between them. CDR1 and CDR2 from the germline V gene are MNHNY and SVGAGI (reference sequence). This CDR3 has 15 amino acids.